Following are 23 T cell receptor beta chains from one sample sequenced in a study of cytomegalovirus exposure and HLA in healthy donors. 13 Jbeta primers and 60 Vbeta primers were used for the PCR. Measured with immunoSEQ multiplex PCR; TCRdb has only the in-frame clones, and not every one. The table includes about 190,000 clones, approximately 81% detected once. The sequencing input was PBMCs. These receptors were taken from a boy aged 2 to 10 in good health and CMV-seronegative.

This rearrangement joins TRBV19 to TRBJ2-2; no firm D call. Per germline, CDR1 LNHDA and CDR2 SQIVND (reference sequence). Deletions cut 4 bases from V and 6 bases from J, with 6 bases between. The CDR3 is 12 residues long. CDR3 coding DNA: TGTGCCAGTAGTACTTCAGCCGGGGAGCTGTTTTTT. Translating it yields CASSTSAGELFF.

CDR3 loop: CASSLALMGQSRNQPQHF. Written as DNA, the CDR3 is TGTGCCAGCAGCTTGGCCCTAATGGGACAGTCTCGCAATCAGCCCCAGCATTTT. The V call is TRBV5-6, the J call TRBJ1-5; 7 bases line up with TRBD1. The CDR3 has 18 amino acids. The germline V gene has CDR1 SGHDT and CDR2 YYEEEE. The trim removed 0 bases at V and 2 bases at J, leaving 11 bases unmatched.

This clone was counted a single time. The rearrangement uses TRBV18 and TRBJ1-1; D is unresolved. Trimming left V 2 bases short and J 9 bases short, with 13 bases between. Per the germline V gene, CDR1 is KGHSH and CDR2 is LQKENI. This CDR3 has 13 amino acids. CDR3 amino acids: CASSPRDPPKAFF. The CDR3 DNA is TGTGCCAGCTCACCAAGAGATCCCCCGAAAGCTTTCTTT.

The chain recombines TRBV11-2 with TRBJ1-2; 8 nucleotides agree with TRBD1. Trimming at V came to 6 bases and at J to 3 bases, leaving 21 bases not matched to a gene. The germline CDR1 and CDR2 sequences are SGHAT and FQNNGV. This CDR3 is built from 19 residues. In nucleotides, the CDR3 is TGTGCCAGCAGGCGCCTGGCAGGGGGCGGTCGACCGGGAGACTATGGCTACACCTTC. It specifies CASRRLAGGGRPGDYGYTF.

This clone was found a few times. This chain joins TRBV11-2 and TRBJ2-7, with a tentative D call TRBD2 (6 bases). V lost 5 bases and J lost 3, with 20 bases in between. CDR1 and CDR2 from the germline V gene are SGHAT and FQNNGV. CDR3 size: 16 residues. The CDR3 here is CASSPTGGLPIYEQYF. The DNA of the CDR3 is TGTGCCAGCAGCCCTACCGGGGGACTTCCCATCTACGAGCAGTACTTC.

The chain employs TRBV5-6 and TRBJ1-1; tentatively, D is TRBD1 (5 bases). Trimming shortened V by 1 base and J by 3 bases, and 13 bases separated the two germline ends. Germline loops: CDR1 SGHDT, CDR2 YYEEEE. This CDR3 contains 15 residues. The DNA for the CDR3 is TGTGCCAGCAGCTTGCCGGGTGGAGGGGACACTGAAGCTTTCTTT. Its translation: CASSLPGGGDTEAFF.

The chain joins TRBV6-6 to TRBJ2-1, with 7 nucleotides matching TRBD2. The CDR3 contains 16 residues. The J segment lost 9 bases and the V segment lost 4 bases, leaving 15 bases of the junction unmatched. Germline lookup yields CDR1 MNHNY and CDR2 SVGAGI (reference sequence). CDR3 sequence: CASSSPRTSSSVEQFF. Here the CDR3 DNA reads TGTGCCAGCAGTTCCCCTAGGACTAGTTCGAGTGTTGAGCAGTTCTTC.

This clone was counted between two and nine times. The chain uses TRBV7-9 and TRBJ1-2; 9 nucleotides match TRBD1. Germline V CDR1 and CDR2: SEHNR, FQNEAQ (reference sequence). The J segment lost 3 bases and the V segment lost 3 bases, leaving 5 bases of the junction unmatched. The CDR3 has 15 residues. CDR3 sequence (DNA): TGTGCCAGCAGCTTGGGACAGGGTTTTGACTATGGCTACACCTTC. Protein sequence: CASSLGQGFDYGYTF.

V and J are TRBV7-9 and TRBJ1-2, with TRBD1 identical over 8 bases. J gave up 4 bases and V 5 bases, and 6 bases lay outside the gene matches. This CDR3 spans 14 amino acids. Per the germline V gene, CDR1 is SEHNR and CDR2 is FQNEAQ (reference sequence). CDR3 sequence reads: CASSDPDRVYGYTF. The CDR3 bases are TGTGCCAGCAGCGACCCGGACAGGGTCTATGGCTACACCTTC. The full variable domain, with the rest looked up from reference TRBV7-9 and TRBJ1-2, is DTGVSQNPRHKITKRGQNVTFRCDPISEHNRLYWYRQTLGQGPEFLTYFQNEAQLEKSRLLSDRFSAERPKGSFSTLEIQRTEQGDSAMYLCASSDPDRVYGYTFGSGTRLTVV.

The chain links TRBV28 to TRBJ1-2; TRBD1 matches 7 bases. The CDR3 consists of 15 residues. Germline V lookup: CDR1 MDHEN, CDR2 SYDVKM. V trimming: 6 bases; J trimming: 8 bases; junction bases outside the gene matches: 15. CDR3 in DNA: TGTGCCAGCAGCCGTATTAATTTCTTACAGGGGGGCTACACCTTC. Translating gives CASSRINFLQGGYTF.

This rearrangement joins TRBV6-5 to TRBJ2-7; 9 bases fit TRBD2. This CDR3 spans 13 amino acids. J lost 6 bases, V lost 8 bases, and 8 bases had no gene match. Looked up from germline, CDR1 is MNHEY and CDR2 is SVGAGI. In DNA, the CDR3 is TGTGCCAGCGAGCTAGCGGGATCGGGCGAGCAGTACTTC. Translated: CASELAGSGEQYF.

V and J are TRBV12-5 and TRBJ2-7; 9 bases align to TRBD2. The CDR3 covers 16 residues. Germline-derived CDR1 and CDR2 are LGHNT and FRNRAP. The trim removed 2 bases at V and 2 bases at J, leaving 7 bases unmatched. Here the CDR3 reads CASGLRPSGTTYEQYV. CDR3 DNA sequence: TGTGCTAGTGGTTTGAGGCCTAGCGGGACCACCTACGAGCAGTACGTC.

The chain employs TRBV18 and TRBJ2-2, with a weak D call TRBD2 (5 bases). The germline gives CDR1 KGHSH, CDR2 LQKENI. This CDR3 has 16 amino acids. Trimming stripped 0 bases from V and 3 bases from J, with 11 bases between. The CDR3 DNA is TGTGCCAGCTCACCACCCTCGCGGGCGGACACCGGGGAGCTGTTTTTT. It specifies CASSPPSRADTGELFF.

Here the CDR3 reads CASSRGQGVNTEAFF. CDR3 in DNA: TGCGCCAGCAGCCGGGGACAGGGAGTGAACACTGAAGCTTTCTTT. The J gene is TRBJ1-1, the V gene TRBV5-1, with TRBD1 matching 9 bases. Per germline, CDR1 SGHRS and CDR2 YFSETQ. Trimming took 4 bases from V and 0 from J; bases not matched to a gene: 4. This CDR3 comprises 15 residues.

This clone has more than one count but fewer than ten. The CDR3 loop is CASSQPIPGGSYNEQFF. The CDR3 DNA follows: TGCGCCAGCAGCCAACCAATACCAGGCGGGTCCTACAATGAGCAGTTCTTC. V is TRBV4-1 and J is TRBJ2-1, with a tentative D call TRBD2 (5 bases). The V gene lost 2 bases and the J gene lost 1 base, with 15 bases spanning the gap. Germline V gene data show CDR1 as MGHRA and CDR2 as YSYEKL. The CDR3 covers 17 residues.

The chain's CDR3 is CASTDWGAYNSPLHF. CDR3 DNA: TGTGCCAGTACCGATTGGGGGGCCTATAATTCACCCCTCCACTTT. The V gene is TRBV19, the J gene TRBJ1-6; D possibly corresponds to TRBD1 (5 bases). This CDR3 contains 15 residues. V was clipped by 7 bases and J by 2 bases, with 12 bases between them. The germline gives CDR1 LNHDA, CDR2 SQIVND (reference sequence).

The CDR3 reads CASSFSDRVVGNTIYF. For the CDR3, the DNA is TGTGCCAGCAGCTTTTCGGACAGGGTCGTTGGAAACACCATATATTTT. The V gene is TRBV5-4, the J gene TRBJ1-3; the match to TRBD1 covers 8 bases. The CDR3 loop spans 16 amino acids. The V and J ends lost 2 bases and 3 bases, in that order; junction bases with no gene match: 7. Germline V lookup: CDR1 SGHNT, CDR2 YYREEE (reference sequence).

The rearrangement joins TRBV6-1 to TRBJ1-2; D gene unclear. V gave up 3 bases and J gave up 8 bases, with 19 bases separating them. The CDR3 spans 15 residues. CDR1 and CDR2 from the germline V gene are MNHNS and SASEGT. The CDR3 bases are TGTGCCAGCAGTGATCAGGAAAGGCCTCTAAGAGGCTACACCTTC. Encoded protein: CASSDQERPLRGYTF.

This chain connects TRBV28 to TRBJ2-6, with D possibly being TRBD2 (5 bases). V shed 5 bases and J shed 1 base, with 12 bases lying between them. This CDR3 is built from 16 residues. The V gene's germline CDR1 is MDHEN and CDR2 SYDVKM. The CDR3 nucleotides are TGTGCCAGCAGTCCCCACCGGGGATCTGGGGCCAACGTCCTGACTTTC. Translated: CASSPHRGSGANVLTF.

The J gene is TRBJ2-2, the V gene TRBV19; 13 nucleotides match TRBD2. Germline trimming cut 5 bases from V and 4 bases from J; bases unmatched to any gene: 4. The CDR3 runs to 16 residues. The germline V gene encodes CDR1 LNHDA and CDR2 SQIVND (reference sequence). CDR3 DNA: TGTGCCAGTAGTCCAACTAGCGGGGGGGCCACCGGGGAGCTGTTTTTT. Protein sequence: CASSPTSGGATGELFF. The entire variable domain, with the rest obtained from reference TRBV19 and TRBJ2-2, is as follows: DGGITQSPKYLFRKEGQNVTLSCEQNLNHDAMYWYRQDPGQGLRLIYYSQIVNDFQKGDIAEGYSVSREKKESFPLTVTSAQKNPTAFYLCASSPTSGGATGELFFGEGSRLTVL.

The rearrangement links TRBV27 to TRBJ1-6; no clear D. This CDR3 comprises 17 residues. V shed 6 bases and J shed 1 base, with 16 bases lying between them. Germline V gene lookup returns CDR1 MNHEY and CDR2 SMNVEV (reference sequence). CDR3 protein: CASSSATTSSYNSPLHF. In DNA, the CDR3 is TGTGCCAGCAGCTCCGCGACAACTAGTTCCTATAATTCACCCCTCCACTTT.

V usage is TRBV27 and J usage is TRBJ2-7, with 9 bases aligning to TRBD1. The CDR3 consists of 15 residues. Germline values: CDR1 MNHEY, CDR2 SMNVEV (reference sequence). Trimming at V came to 5 bases and at J to 0 bases, leaving 5 bases not matched to a gene. The CDR3 sequence: CASSGGQGRSYEQYV. Here the CDR3 DNA reads TGTGCCAGCAGTGGGGGACAGGGCCGCTCCTACGAGCAGTACGTC.

For this clone: A junction boundary mismatches the germline segment, possibly from a read error. The chain has TRBV7-7 and TRBJ2-5, with 7 nucleotides matching TRBD1. Germline V gives CDR1 SSHAT, CDR2 FNYEAQ (reference sequence). This CDR3 comprises 15 residues. The CDR3 loop is CASSLGQADGQTQYF. In DNA form, the CDR3 reads TGTGCTAGCAGCTTAGGACAGGCCGACGGGCAGACCCAGTACTTC.